The 27 T cell receptor beta chains reported below all come from one sample, sequenced in a study of T cell repertoires in cytomegalovirus infection. These receptors' targets are unknown. TCRdb called the reads again in MiXCR, with one record for every CDR3 protein. The table lists 50,000 or so distinct CDR3 sequences, 20% of them singletons. What was sequenced was PBMCs, sequenced either directly or after in vitro stimulation (not recorded which). Receptors were obtained from a human donor in good health (CMV status not recorded). Some clones in this sample may be carry-over from other donors' samples.

This clonotype has just a few counts. The chain has TRBV3-1 and TRBJ2-5; maybe TRBD2 (7 bases). The CDR3 spans 14 residues. Germline-derived CDR1 and CDR2 are LGHDT and YNNKEL (reference sequence). Trimming stripped 10 bases from V and 2 bases from J, with 17 bases between. The CDR3 is CATATAGAQETQYF. The CDR3 DNA reads TGTGCCACCGCCACCGCGGGGGCACAAGAGACCCAGTACTTC.

The V call is TRBV28, the J call TRBJ2-3, with 7 bases matching TRBD2. The V segment lost 2 bases and the J segment 4 bases; nucleotides outside the gene matches: 0. This CDR3 contains 13 residues. Germline V gene sequence: CDR1 MDHEN, CDR2 SYDVKM. DNA of the CDR3: TGTGCCAGCAGTTTAGCGGGGGCAGATACGCAGTATTTT. This codes for CASSLAGADTQYF.

The V and J genes are TRBV6-2 or TRBV6-3 and TRBJ1-5; D gene unclear. Germline assignment: CDR1 MNHEY and CDR2 SVGEGT. The V end was cut by 11 bases, the J end by 3 bases, with 11 bases between. The CDR3 spans 12 residues. CDR3 coding DNA: TGTGCCGTGTCGAGGAACAATCAGCCCCAGCATTTT. Its translation: CAVSRNNQPQHF.

This clonotype appeared a few times. CDR3 DNA sequence: TGTGCCCTCAGGAGGGGGACTGGAAACACCATATATTTT. Protein: CALRRGTGNTIYF. The chain joins TRBV2 to TRBJ1-3, with D maybe TRBD1 (6 bases). Germline CDR1 SNHLY, CDR2 FYNNEI. The CDR3 loop spans 13 amino acids. V lost 11 bases, J lost 2 bases, and 13 bases lay in between.

This clonotype was observed a few times. The CDR3 region has the DNA TGTGCCAGCAGCCTTAATGTTGAAGCTTTCTTT. Translating it yields CASSLNVEAFF. V usage is TRBV2 and J usage is TRBJ1-1; D gene unclear. Trimming stripped 6 bases from V and 7 bases from J, with 9 bases between. Per germline, CDR1 SNHLY and CDR2 FYNNEI. The CDR3 extends over 11 amino acids.

The rearrangement links TRBV20-1 to TRBJ1-6; D is uncertain. Germline V gene data show CDR1 as DFQATT and CDR2 as SNEGSKA (reference sequence). This CDR3 has 13 residues. V lost 2 bases and J lost 8, with 10 bases in between. CDR3 coding DNA: TGCAGTGCTAGATCCCCAGCGGATTCACCCCTCCACTTT. Encoded protein: CSARSPADSPLHF.

This clonotype was found once. The V call is TRBV7-8, the J call TRBJ2-3; 11 bases fit TRBD2. CDR1 is SGHVS, CDR2 FQNEAQ, per germline. The CDR3 covers 19 residues. V was clipped by 3 bases and J by 6 bases; unmatched bases: 17. In DNA form, the CDR3 reads TGTGCCAGCAGCTTTTTTAGCGGGGGGGCCGGGCGGTCTTTCGATACGCAGTATTTT. It is translated as CASSFFSGGAGRSFDTQYF.

The V and J genes are TRBV12-3 or TRBV12-4 and TRBJ2-1, with 8 bases lining up with TRBD1. V lost 6 bases and J lost 7; bases outside the gene matches: 11. The CDR3 is 15 amino acids. For the CDR3, the DNA is TGTGCCAGCAGGGCGAGGACAGGGCCGAATAATGAGCAGTTCTTC. This encodes CASRARTGPNNEQFF.

The table lists this clonotype with many counts. The rearrangement links TRBV25-1 to TRBJ2-1; 11 positions match TRBD2. The germline V gene encodes CDR1 MGHDK and CDR2 SYGVNS. The CDR3 contains 17 residues. V dropped 7 bases and J dropped 7; count of bases not matched to a gene: 15. The CDR3 region is CASTLTSGRPGGNEQFF. The CDR3, as DNA: TGTGCCAGCACTTTAACTAGCGGGAGACCGGGGGGAAATGAGCAGTTCTTC.

This clonotype was found many times. The V call is TRBV4-2, the J call TRBJ2-7, with no clear D. Deletions cut 5 bases from V and 4 bases from J, with 18 bases between. The CDR3 is 15 residues long. CDR1 and CDR2 (germline): LGHNA, YNFKEQ. The CDR3 reads CASSISSYDSYEQYF. The CDR3 bases are TGTGCCAGCAGCATCAGCAGCTATGACTCGTACGAGCAGTACTTC.

The genes are TRBV12-3 or TRBV12-4 and TRBJ2-7; 11 positions match TRBD1. CDR3 size: 15 residues. J lost 3 bases, V lost 3 bases, and 4 bases had no gene match. In DNA, the CDR3 is TGTGCCAGCAGTTTGGTGGACAGGGGGCTCTACGAGCAGTACTTC. It is translated as CASSLVDRGLYEQYF.

This clonotype appeared a few times. The rearrangement joins TRBV6-1 to TRBJ2-3; D ambiguous. Germline V lookup: CDR1 MNHNS, CDR2 SASEGT. This CDR3 contains 13 residues. Trimming shortened V by 6 bases and J by 2 bases, and 9 bases separated the two germline ends. The CDR3 spells CASSPPDTDTQYF. The CDR3 coding sequence is TGTGCCAGCAGCCCCCCAGACACAGATACGCAGTATTTT.

This clonotype counts as medium-sized (0.01 to 0.1%). The chain joins TRBV27 to TRBJ2-2; D unclear. The CDR3 loop spans 12 amino acids. CDR1 and CDR2 from the germline V gene are MNHEY and SMNVEV (reference sequence). V lost 5 bases to trimming and J lost 3 bases, with 4 bases between them. CDR3 residues: CASSPYTGELFF. CDR3 DNA: TGTGCCAGCAGTCCCTACACCGGGGAGCTGTTTTTT.

There are many counts of this clonotype. This chain uses TRBV7-6 with TRBJ1-1; 12 bases align to TRBD1. The CDR3 loop spans 17 amino acids. V was pared by 5 bases and J by 0 bases, with 7 bases of the junction left unmatched. The germline V gene encodes CDR1 SGHVS and CDR2 FNYEAQ. The CDR3 reads CASSNPGQGALNTEAFF. CDR3 DNA sequence: TGTGCCAGCAGCAACCCGGGACAGGGGGCCCTGAACACTGAAGCTTTCTTT.

This clonotype was found many times. The chain is built from TRBV6-1 and TRBJ1-1; no firm D call. The germline V gene encodes CDR1 MNHNS and CDR2 SASEGT. This CDR3 region has 14 residues. The V end was cut by 5 bases, the J end by 6 bases, with 16 bases between. The CDR3 nucleotides are TGTGCCAGCAGTCAAGTCGGGGTCGGCGCTGAAGCTTTCTTT. It codes for CASSQVGVGAEAFF.

The table lists this clonotype with many counts. This chain uses TRBV12-3 or TRBV12-4 with TRBJ1-3; D not certain. The CDR3 consists of 13 residues. Trimming took 4 bases from V and 4 from J, leaving 8 bases between them. As DNA, the CDR3 is TGTGCCAGCAGTTGGGCGGTCGGAAACACCATATATTTT. Amino acid sequence: CASSWAVGNTIYF.

This clonotype was counted between two and nine times. The chain employs TRBV29-1 and TRBJ1-2; D is ambiguous. V shed 2 bases and J shed 8 bases, with 9 bases lying between them. Germline lookup yields CDR1 SQVTM and CDR2 ANQGSEA. The CDR3 length is 11 residues. The CDR3 sequence is CSVESGRGYTF. The CDR3, as DNA: TGCAGCGTTGAATCTGGGAGGGGCTACACCTTC.

This clonotype was detected many times. V is TRBV6-6 and J is TRBJ1-4; perhaps TRBD1 as D (6 bases). Trimming pared 5 bases from V and 5 bases from J, leaving 12 bases between. The CDR3 loop spans 14 amino acids. From germline, CDR1 is MNHNY and CDR2 SVGAGI (reference sequence). In nucleotides, the CDR3 is TGTGCCAGCAGTAAGGACAGTCGGAATGAAAAACTGTTTTTT. It is translated as CASSKDSRNEKLFF.

V gene TRBV20-1 combines with J gene TRBJ2-7, with D tentatively TRBD2 (6 bases). The CDR3 has 15 residues. Germline V CDR1 and CDR2: DFQATT, SNEGSKA (reference sequence). V was trimmed by 0 bases and J by 0 bases, leaving 12 bases between them. The CDR3 DNA sequence: TGCAGTGCTAGAGAGGGGCGGGGAAGCTCCTACGAGCAGTACTTC. Protein product: CSAREGRGSSYEQYF.

The chain has TRBV2 and TRBJ2-7, with 9 bases identical to TRBD1. The CDR3 totals 13 residues. The V segment lost 4 bases and the J segment 6 bases; nucleotides outside the gene matches: 4. The germline CDR1 and CDR2 sequences are SNHLY and FYNNEI. CDR3 in DNA: TGTGCCAGCAGTGCGGGACAGGGCTCCGAGCAGTACTTC. Amino acids: CASSAGQGSEQYF.

This clonotype was counted many times. The rearrangement links TRBV7-2 to TRBJ2-7; 15 positions agree with TRBD2. With 5 bases clipped from V and 4 bases from J, the junction kept 12 bases outside the gene matches. Germline CDR1 is SGHTA and CDR2 is FQGNSA. This CDR3 spans 18 amino acids. Written as DNA, the CDR3 is TGTGCCAGCAGCCTCCTCGGACTAGCGGGAGGGAGATGGTACGAGCAGTACTTC. It is translated as CASSLLGLAGGRWYEQYF.

A few counts support this clonotype. The chain is built from TRBV12-3 or TRBV12-4 and TRBJ1-2; 10 bases are shared with TRBD1. V lost 6 bases to trimming and J lost 9 bases; unmatched junction nucleotides: 10. The CDR3 extends over 14 amino acids. The CDR3 sequence is CASRPTGGGVSYTF. CDR3 DNA: TGTGCCAGCAGACCGACAGGGGGCGGGGTGAGCTACACCTTC.

This rearrangement joins TRBV14 to TRBJ1-6, with D uncertain. V was trimmed by 0 bases and J by 8 bases, leaving 5 bases between them. Germline V gives CDR1 SGHDN, CDR2 FVKESK. This CDR3 is 13 amino acids long. Here the CDR3 DNA reads TGTGCCAGCAGCCAAGAGCTGGATTCACCCCTCCACTTT. As protein: CASSQELDSPLHF.

This clonotype was seen more than once but under ten times. The rearrangement links TRBV11-3 to TRBJ1-5; 7 bases line up with TRBD1. Trimming cost V 2 bases and J 3 bases; bases outside gene matches: 7. The CDR3 is 16 residues long. Per germline, CDR1 SGHNT and CDR2 YENEEA. DNA for the CDR3: TGTGCCAGCAGCTTATTTTTCGACAGGGACAATCAGCCCCAGCATTTT. The encoded protein is CASSLFFDRDNQPQHF. The complete variable domain, with remaining parts taken from reference TRBV11-3 and TRBJ1-5, reads EAGVVQSPRYKIIEKKQPVAFWCNPISGHNTLYWYLQNLGQGPELLIRYENEEAVDDSQLPKDRFSAERLKGVDSTLKIQPAELGDSAVYLCASSLFFDRDNQPQHFGDGTRLSIL.

The chain uses TRBV27 and TRBJ1-4; a possible D gene is TRBD1 (5 bases). CDR1 and CDR2 (germline): MNHEY, SMNVEV (reference sequence). Deletions cut 7 bases from V and 11 bases from J, with 32 bases between. CDR3 length: 18 amino acids. The CDR3 coding sequence is TGTGCCAGCACATCCACCCAATACGGCACAGGCTATAATGGGAAACTGTTTTTT. This translates into CASTSTQYGTGYNGKLFF.

This clonotype was counted a few times. The rearrangement uses TRBV5-4 and TRBJ1-1; TRBD1 might be the D (5 bases). Germline values: CDR1 SGHNT, CDR2 YYREEE (reference sequence). The CDR3 has 15 residues. Trimming removed 2 bases from V and 4 bases from J, with 15 bases in between. The CDR3: CASSFQGAGITEAFF. CDR3 coding DNA: TGTGCCAGCAGCTTTCAGGGCGCAGGGATCACTGAAGCTTTCTTT.

This clonotype was seen more than once but under ten times. This chain uses TRBV12-3 or TRBV12-4 with TRBJ2-5; D call uncertain. The CDR3 covers 11 residues. V lost 7 bases to trimming and J lost 3 bases, with 6 bases between them. For the CDR3, the DNA is TGTGCCAGCACTAGGGAAGAGACCCAGTACTTC. Protein sequence: CASTREETQYF.